A selection of T cell receptor beta chains follows, all from one sample in a study of technical replicates of blood from a few donors. TCRdb's table, derived via immunoSEQ multiplex PCR, lists solely in-frame clones and lacks some. The data show about 88,000 clones, 85% to 95% seen once. Sequencing used T cells isolated from PBMCs. The receptors were gathered from a human donor in good health. Each CDR3 is given with its conserved first and last residue. The order of the fields is J gene, V gene, CDR3 protein.

j_call: TRBJ2-3
v_call: TRBV19
cdr3_aa: CASSNKRLAGGPASTDTQYF

j_call: TRBJ1-2
v_call: TRBV25-1
cdr3_aa: CASRKATTLYGYTF

j_call: TRBJ2-7
v_call: TRBV29-1
cdr3_aa: CSVTPGQASYEQYF

j_call: TRBJ2-2
v_call: TRBV5-5
cdr3_aa: CASSLIGTGDIGELFF

j_call: TRBJ2-1
v_call: TRBV9
cdr3_aa: CASSVEGGGYNEQFF

j_call: TRBJ1-1
v_call: TRBV7-3
cdr3_aa: CASSFQGGLTEAFF

j_call: TRBJ1-1
v_call: TRBV11-2
cdr3_aa: CASSRPLTSGTEAFF

j_call: TRBJ1-1
v_call: TRBV25-1
cdr3_aa: CASSESGDRGRGTEAFF

j_call: TRBJ1-1
v_call: TRBV19
cdr3_aa: CASSIDRTGSEAFF

j_call: TRBJ2-2
v_call: TRBV28
cdr3_aa: CASSLLALRVELFF

j_call: TRBJ2-3
v_call: TRBV29-1
cdr3_aa: CSVADRGTDTQYF

j_call: TRBJ2-7
v_call: TRBV2
cdr3_aa: CASIPGTGREQYF

j_call: TRBJ2-7
v_call: TRBV7-6
cdr3_aa: CASSFGVGGGEGYEQYF

j_call: TRBJ1-4
v_call: TRBV10-3
cdr3_aa: CAITDREAEKLFF

j_call: TRBJ1-2
v_call: TRBV9
cdr3_aa: CASSPQAFGGGGYTF

j_call: TRBJ2-5
v_call: TRBV10-1
cdr3_aa: CASIERQETQYF

j_call: TRBJ2-5
v_call: TRBV2
cdr3_aa: CASSEDSGRVEGKTQYF

j_call: TRBJ2-7
v_call: TRBV4-2
cdr3_aa: CASSQDLSGSFSYEQYF

j_call: TRBJ2-5
v_call: TRBV9
cdr3_aa: CASSVGGGRETQYF

j_call: TRBJ2-1
v_call: TRBV2
cdr3_aa: CASIPGSTTYNEQFF

j_call: TRBJ2-7
v_call: TRBV4-2
cdr3_aa: CASSQDRGGSYEQYF

j_call: TRBJ2-1
v_call: TRBV25-1
cdr3_aa: CASKDSSYNEQFF

j_call: TRBJ2-7
v_call: TRBV13
cdr3_aa: CASSPDRPSTYEQYF

j_call: TRBJ2-6
v_call: TRBV9
cdr3_aa: CASSVATEGNSGANVLTF

j_call: TRBJ2-7
v_call: TRBV6-1
cdr3_aa: CASSRDRGIYEQYF

j_call: TRBJ1-1
v_call: TRBV5-1
cdr3_aa: CASSRQGNNTEAFF

j_call: TRBJ2-7
v_call: TRBV29-1
cdr3_aa: CSVDLSTSGDEQYF

j_call: TRBJ2-3
v_call: TRBV21-1
cdr3_aa: CASIENLARTDTQYF

j_call: TRBJ1-2
v_call: TRBV28
cdr3_aa: CASSWGGGQGVNYGYTF

j_call: TRBJ2-7
v_call: TRBV4-1
cdr3_aa: CASSQGDSPSSEQYF

j_call: TRBJ2-7
v_call: TRBV6-5
cdr3_aa: CASSYSTGWRLYEQYF

j_call: TRBJ2-7
v_call: TRBV29-1
cdr3_aa: CSAGTSRDSEQYF

j_call: TRBJ1-5
v_call: TRBV10-3
cdr3_aa: CAISEYGQGINQPQHF

j_call: TRBJ2-1
v_call: TRBV4-1
cdr3_aa: CASSQVQDNEQFF

j_call: TRBJ1-1
v_call: TRBV10-1
cdr3_aa: CASSEIRGSEAFF

j_call: TRBJ2-7
v_call: TRBV6-1
cdr3_aa: CASSEGPGLADYEQYF

j_call: TRBJ2-7
v_call: TRBV28
cdr3_aa: CASSFLGQVYEQYF

j_call: TRBJ2-7
v_call: TRBV27
cdr3_aa: CASSLMGLAGSEQYF

j_call: TRBJ2-3
v_call: TRBV6-6
cdr3_aa: CASSSALAGEADTQYF

j_call: TRBJ2-1
v_call: TRBV5-1
cdr3_aa: CASSGTGSPYDEQFF

j_call: TRBJ2-7
v_call: TRBV2
cdr3_aa: CASSEKSAGHF

j_call: TRBJ1-1
v_call: TRBV9
cdr3_aa: CASSVGHRSNTEAFF

j_call: TRBJ2-7
v_call: TRBV6-1
cdr3_aa: CASSDPIMTGATYEQYF

j_call: TRBJ2-7
v_call: TRBV5-1
cdr3_aa: CASSSYPAYEQYF

j_call: TRBJ2-7
v_call: TRBV12-5
cdr3_aa: CASGFVYLGQGSYEQYF

j_call: TRBJ2-6
v_call: TRBV29-1
cdr3_aa: CSVHISGANVLTF

j_call: TRBJ2-7
v_call: TRBV18
cdr3_aa: CASSPPAKGFYEQYF

j_call: TRBJ2-5
v_call: TRBV28
cdr3_aa: CASALAGRQETQYF

j_call: TRBJ1-1
v_call: TRBV5-1
cdr3_aa: CASSLATGGTLEAFF

j_call: TRBJ2-5
v_call: TRBV9
cdr3_aa: CASSVGQGIETQYF

j_call: TRBJ1-1
v_call: TRBV6-6
cdr3_aa: CASSYSGVYTTEAFF

j_call: TRBJ2-5
v_call: TRBV6-1
cdr3_aa: CASSETIGTSGRSGETQYF

j_call: TRBJ2-2
v_call: TRBV2
cdr3_aa: CASSDRGPWTGELFF

j_call: TRBJ1-3
v_call: TRBV14
cdr3_aa: CASRWASGNTIYF

j_call: TRBJ1-4
v_call: TRBV19
cdr3_aa: CASSIMLGQINEKLFF